This note documents a single T cell receptor beta chain sequence. As yet, its antigen is unknown. Per germline, CDR1 DFQATT and CDR2 SNEGSKA (reference sequence). CDR3 length equals 13 residues. After removal of 5 bases from V and 1 base from J, the junction contained 2 bases not matched to a gene. The data were obtained in a study of T-cell reconstitution after alpha-beta-depleted transplantation in children. Study results and limitations: Alpha-beta T cells about two months after transplant reportedly derived from several hundred expanded graft clones.

This sample's TCRbeta library carried unique molecular identifier barcodes. MiXCR, applied by TCRdb to the PCR reads, yields one record per CDR3 protein. The top ten hold less than 35% of the sample, which has about 78,000 distinct CDR3 sequences, 13% to 15% seen once. The chain recombines TRBV20-1 with TRBJ2-4; TRBD1 matches at 7 bases. The TCR was taken from a male patient aged 2-15 years who had a stem cell transplant for acute lymphoblastic leukemia, so the T cells may come from the graft donor. The specimen was PBMCs, mostly from graft donor cells, collected 180 days after TCRalphabeta/CD19-depleted stem cell transplant. The CDR3 reads CSAEQGAKNIQYF. DNA for the CDR3: TGCAGTGCTGAACAGGGGGCCAAAAACATTCAGTACTTC.